A selection of T cell receptor beta chains follows, all from one sample in a study of tumor-infiltrating lymphocytes in primary liver carcinoma. TCRdb reprocessed the multiplex PCR reads with MiXCR, giving one entry per CDR3 protein. The sample yields almost 200,000 distinct CDR3 sequences, almost 65% seen once. Sequencing input: peripheral blood. Every receptor here comes from a woman aged 55-75 years with primary liver carcinoma and hepatitis B virus infection. Both conserved end residues are part of each CDR3. Each record gives: clone size, V gene, J gene, CDR3 protein. Expanded clones get a size class; other rows say once, few or many, or leave the size out.

>NA|TRBV18|TRBJ2-1
CASSRGTRGYNEQFF
>many|TRBV6-5|TRBJ1-4
CASSYVETGLWEKLFF
>NA|TRBV11-2|TRBJ1-2
CASSSFRGRHAYGYTF
>NA|TRBV11-2|TRBJ1-1
CAGSLAAGNTEAFF
>NA|TRBV11-2|TRBJ1-1
CASRFRVTNAEAFF
>NA|TRBV18|TRBJ1-1
CASSLGAEAFF
>NA|TRBV2|TRBJ2-5
CAIRDRGPETQYF
>NA|TRBV11-3|TRBJ2-1
CVSSSAPGTYNEQFF
>NA|TRBV11-2|TRBJ1-5
CAGGQQGQPQHF
>NA|TRBV28|TRBJ1-2
CASSLPPQKGYTF
>many|TRBV4-2|TRBJ2-5
CASSQGGGDQETQYF
>once|TRBV11-2|TRBJ2-1
CASSLVLSSYNEQSF
>NA|TRBV11-2|TRBJ2-1
CVSSFRRGNERFF
>NA|TRBV24-1|TRBJ2-3
CATSDLGETDAQYF
>many|TRBV11-2|TRBJ1-5
CASSLEGGGPQHF
>NA|TRBV29-1|TRBJ2-1
CSAYGLGTSSYNEQFF
>NA|TRBV28|TRBJ2-5
CANSSTRREGKTQYF
>few|TRBV7-8|TRBJ1-5
CASSPSGKGNQPQHF
>few|TRBV5-1|TRBJ2-3
CASSLPSGRLDTQYF
>NA|TRBV12-5|TRBJ1-2
CASDSNRPPYGYTF
>NA|TRBV11-2|TRBJ2-2
CASTIQALTGELFF
>medium-sized|TRBV11-2|TRBJ2-1
CASSLEALTSHQFF
>NA|TRBV7-3|TRBJ2-1
CAGSSWARLDNEQFF
>many|TRBV11-2|TRBJ2-5
CASGRWGQGEETQYF
>NA|TRBV6-1|TRBJ1-2
CPNSEIGVGRGVNGYTF
>once|TRBV6-5|TRBJ1-1
CASGQDGVRGTEAFF
>many|TRBV5-6|TRBJ2-2
CASSLRAGALSGELFF
>NA|TRBV6-1|TRBJ2-1
CASSENQGGPRNEQFF
>NA|TRBV15|TRBJ2-3
CATKQGVSTQTDTQYF
>NA|TRBV12-3/TRBV12-4|TRBJ2-2
CASISGLAVSGELFF
>NA|TRBV12-3/TRBV12-4|TRBJ2-7
CASTIGAGSYKQYF
>medium-sized|TRBV11-2|TRBJ2-7
CASSPPPGWGEQYF
>NA|TRBV11-2|TRBJ2-7
CASSLGAGVYVQYF
>NA|TRBV4-1|TRBJ2-7
CASSPIPGTSFESSYNEQYF
>NA|TRBV11-2|TRBJ1-1
CASSLLWRENTEAFF
>many|TRBV6-5|TRBJ2-7
CASSTPRDSHYEQYF
>NA|TRBV6-1|TRBJ2-1
CASSFRERGLNEQFF
>NA|TRBV6-5|TRBJ2-1
CASSTPGQGALNEQLF
>NA|TRBV12-3/TRBV12-4|TRBJ2-1
CASSPWDRNYNKQFF
>NA|TRBV12-3/TRBV12-4|TRBJ2-1
CASSYEGVVELLF
>many|TRBV28|TRBJ2-2
CASTQAGVGDTGELFF
>NA|TRBV11-1|TRBJ2-1
CASRQGQGEYNEQFF
>few|TRBV4-2|TRBJ2-3
CASSQDSGPSRDTQYF
>NA|TRBV11-2|TRBJ2-1
CASNSLAGTYNEQFF
>NA|TRBV29-1|TRBJ2-1
CSAAPARGPGNELFF
>many|TRBV29-1|TRBJ2-7
CSVDLGQGSHEQYF
>NA|TRBV10-3|TRBJ2-2
CAIRGTSGITGELFF
>NA|TRBV5-6|TRBJ2-7
CASSTRVLSGSGLRYKQYF
>NA|TRBV20-1|TRBJ1-2
CSAQRDGAYGYIF
>NA|TRBV5-1|TRBJ2-2
CASSLAKSRNTGELFF
>NA|TRBV10-3|TRBJ2-5
CAISESPVVWAETQYF
>NA|TRBV7-9|TRBJ1-2
CASSLPGGDYGYTF
>NA|TRBV5-4|TRBJ2-7
CTSSPGLAGGHEQYF
>many|TRBV6-1|TRBJ2-1
CASSARDVHDEQFF
>many|TRBV7-9|TRBJ2-7
CASSSWGVTYEQYF
>NA|TRBV7-8|TRBJ2-3
CASSFGLVGVTDTQYF
>many|TRBV6-1|TRBJ2-7
CASSEVFQARGNYEQYF